This T cell receptor beta chain is from a study of cytomegalovirus exposure and HLA in healthy donors. Germline loops: CDR1 SGDLS, CDR2 YYNGEE. V was pared by 3 bases and J by 3 bases, with 1 base of the junction left unmatched. The CDR3 sequence is 14 residues long. The PCR ran on 60 Vbeta and 13 Jbeta primers. Profiled with immunoSEQ multiplex PCR; TCRdb holds only in-frame clones, not every one. Of about 230,000 clones listed, approximately 90% are singletons. Regarding this clone: The antigen remains unidentified.

The study, taken as a whole, reports: Later work showed greater clonal expansion in HLA-associated TCR beta chains than in equally common others. Within an earlier analysis, most TCR beta V segments proved productive either about 87% or about 30% of the time. Within the data, a cluster of highly shared sequence variants was likely a sequencing artifact.

The chain combines TRBV9 with TRBJ1-1, with TRBD1 matching 11 bases. The sequenced sample was PBMCs. The TCR originated in a woman between 18 and 29 years old in good health and CMV-seronegative. The CDR3 protein is CASSGTGGDTEAFF. In DNA, the CDR3 is TGTGCCAGCAGCGGGACAGGGGGCGACACTGAAGCTTTCTTT.